The 18 T cell receptor beta chains presented below share a single source sample, sequenced in a study of CD8+ T cells in alopecia areata. Following RNA extraction, reverse transcription yielded cDNA that acted as the sequencing template. Only in-frame clones appear in the TCRdb table, and some are missing; sequencing was by immunoSEQ multiplex PCR. Among roughly 170,000 clones, roughly 62% were seen once, and the ten largest hold 10% to 15%. Treatment of the sample: oral pan-JAK inhibitor, 5-10 mg twice daily. The sequences come from CD8+ T cells sorted from blood, collected at week 24, from a patient treated with tofacitinib. The source is a human donor with alopecia areata.

This sequence joins TRBV30 and TRBJ1-1; D not certain. The germline V gene encodes CDR1 GTSNPN and CDR2 SVGIG (reference sequence). V lost 0 bases and J lost 7, with 6 bases in between. The CDR3 has 11 residues. The chain's CDR3 is CAWSVPVEAFF. CDR3 nucleotides: TGTGCCTGGAGTGTGCCGGTTGAAGCTTTCTTT.

The chain recombines TRBV5-1 with TRBJ1-1, with D maybe TRBD1 (5 bases). Trimming stripped 0 bases from V and 0 bases from J, with 6 bases between. Looked up from germline, CDR1 is SGHRS and CDR2 is YFSETQ. The CDR3 has 14 amino acids. CDR3 nucleotide sequence: TGCGCCAGCAGCTTGGGACAGATGAACACTGAAGCTTTCTTT. This sequence encodes CASSLGQMNTEAFF.

The chain employs TRBV30 and TRBJ1-1; D is unclear. Germline assignment: CDR1 GTSNPN and CDR2 SVGIG (reference sequence). This CDR3 is 13 amino acids long. With 0 bases removed from V and 1 base from J, the gap between germline ends came to 6 bases. DNA of the CDR3: TGTGCCTGGAGTGTCGGGGAGAACACTGAAGCTTTCTTT. Protein sequence: CAWSVGENTEAFF.

There are a few counts of this clone. The chain uses TRBV5-6 and TRBJ2-7; TRBD1 or TRBD2 may be the D gene (5 bases each). The germline V gene has CDR1 SGHDT and CDR2 YYEEEE. V shed 4 bases and J shed 0 bases, with 11 bases lying between them. CDR3 size: 14 residues. CDR3 protein: CASSREGPSYEQYF. In nucleotides, the CDR3 is TGTGCCAGCAGCAGAGAGGGACCCTCCTACGAGCAGTACTTC.

At least ten counts were recorded for this clone. This chain links TRBV6-6 with TRBJ2-2; D is perhaps TRBD1 (6 bases). Germline CDR1 reads MNHNY; CDR2 reads SVGAGI (reference sequence). The CDR3 length is 14 residues. V lost 4 bases to trimming and J lost 5 bases, with 11 bases between them. CDR3 coding DNA: TGTGCCAGCAGTTGGACAGTGGGTACCGGGGAGCTGTTTTTT. Its translation: CASSWTVGTGELFF.

The chain has TRBV9 and TRBJ2-5; a possible D gene is TRBD1 (5 bases). This CDR3 region has 14 residues. Germline V gives CDR1 SGDLS, CDR2 YYNGEE. Trimming took off 4 bases at V and 0 bases at J, with 10 bases between the two ends. The CDR3 coding sequence is TGTGCCAGCAGCTCACCAGGGAACCAAGAGACCCAGTACTTC. Its protein product is CASSSPGNQETQYF.

This clone was seen only a few times. V and J are TRBV7-9 and TRBJ1-5; D call uncertain. Germline lookup yields CDR1 SEHNR and CDR2 FQNEAQ (reference sequence). With 4 bases removed from V and 4 bases from J, the gap between germline ends came to 5 bases. The CDR3 contains 12 residues. DNA for the CDR3: TGTGCCAGCAGCTGGGAAAATCAGCCCCAGCATTTT. Protein sequence: CASSWENQPQHF.

This clone was seen a few times. The chain employs TRBV7-9 and TRBJ2-1, with D perhaps TRBD1 (6 bases). The CDR3 loop spans 15 amino acids. Germline V gene sequence: CDR1 SEHNR, CDR2 FQNEAQ (reference sequence). V was trimmed by 0 bases and J by 5 bases, leaving 11 bases between them. The CDR3, as DNA: TGTGCCAGCAGCTTAGCGCAAGGGACAAACAATGAGCAGTTCTTC. It encodes CASSLAQGTNNEQFF.

The chain carries TRBV5-1 and TRBJ2-3; D gene uncertain. Germline CDR1 and CDR2: SGHRS and YFSETQ. Trimming left V 3 bases short and J 4 bases short, with 3 bases between. This CDR3 is 11 amino acids long. The CDR3 DNA is TGCGCCAGCAGCTATGCAGATACGCAGTATTTT. This sequence encodes CASSYADTQYF.

The chain carries TRBV13 and TRBJ2-1, with 10 bases that match TRBD2. Germline CDR1 is PRHDT and CDR2 is FYEKMQ (reference sequence). With V trimmed by 5 bases and J by 4 bases, 8 bases remained unmatched. This CDR3 region has 16 residues. The CDR3 loop reads CASSPRSGGDYNEQFF. The CDR3 nucleotides are TGTGCCAGCAGCCCGCGGAGCGGGGGGGATTACAATGAGCAGTTCTTC.

This chain uses TRBV25-1 with TRBJ1-4, with D uncertain. CDR3 length: 12 residues. Germline CDR1 and CDR2: MGHDK and SYGVNS. Trimming removed 5 bases at V and 5 bases at J, with 6 bases between. The CDR3 DNA is TGTGCCAGCAGTCCCGGAAATGAAAAACTGTTTTTT. This sequence encodes CASSPGNEKLFF.

The chain joins TRBV27 to TRBJ2-5, with 7 bases that match TRBD1. Germline CDR1 is MNHEY and CDR2 is SMNVEV (reference sequence). V dropped 6 bases and J dropped 4; count of bases not matched to a gene: 5. This CDR3 has 13 amino acids. The CDR3 region has the DNA TGTGCCAGCAGCGACAGGGTCGTAGAGACCCAGTACTTC. Translating it yields CASSDRVVETQYF.

The genes are TRBV29-1 and TRBJ1-2; D gene ambiguous. Looked up from germline, CDR1 is SQVTM and CDR2 is ANQGSEA. V was shortened by 1 base and J by 2 bases, with 14 bases between the two germline ends. The CDR3 is 15 amino acids. The CDR3 nucleotides are TGCAGCGTTGAAGGCCGCAGAGGGCAGAACTATGGCTACACCTTC. Its translation is CSVEGRRGQNYGYTF. Based on the CDR3 plus reference TRBV29-1 and TRBJ1-2, the full variable domain is SAVISQKPSRDICQRGTSLTIQCQVDSQVTMMFWYRQQPGQSLTLIATANQGSEATYESGFVIDKFPISRPNLTFSTLTVSNMSPEDSSIYLCSVEGRRGQNYGYTFGSGTRLTVV.

The gene calls are TRBV29-1 and TRBJ1-2; the match to TRBD1 covers 8 bases. Unmatched junction bases numbered 8, after V lost 6 bases and J lost 5 bases. The germline V gene encodes CDR1 SQVTM and CDR2 ANQGSEA. The CDR3 consists of 13 residues. CDR3 loop: CSVPRQGRYGYTF. CDR3 nucleotide sequence: TGCAGCGTACCCAGACAGGGGCGATATGGCTACACCTTC.

The chain joins TRBV4-2 to TRBJ2-1, with 7 nucleotides matching TRBD2. V gave up 4 bases and J gave up 2 bases; unmatched junction bases: 14. In germline, CDR1 is LGHNA, CDR2 YNFKEQ. The CDR3 covers 18 residues. The CDR3 here is CASSLNVGSGEPYNEQFF. CDR3 coding DNA: TGTGCCAGCAGCCTGAATGTGGGAAGCGGGGAGCCCTACAATGAGCAGTTCTTC.

This clone showed up just a few times. The chain employs TRBV5-1 and TRBJ1-1; no definite D call. Germline loops: CDR1 SGHRS, CDR2 YFSETQ. The CDR3 sequence is 14 residues long. With 4 bases removed from V and 2 bases from J, the gap between germline ends came to 12 bases. CDR3 DNA sequence: TGCGCCAGCAGCCCTCGGCCAGAAAACACTGAAGCTTTCTTT. Amino acids: CASSPRPENTEAFF.

The chain has TRBV5-6 and TRBJ1-1, with D uncertain. This CDR3 comprises 12 residues. The germline gives CDR1 SGHDT, CDR2 YYEEEE. Trimming shortened V by 0 bases and J by 11 bases, and 11 bases separated the two germline ends. As DNA, the CDR3 is TGTGCCAGCAGCTTGGGTGACGGGGAGGCTTTCTTT. This sequence encodes CASSLGDGEAFF.

The V and J genes are TRBV29-1 and TRBJ1-2; no definite D call. Germline V gives CDR1 SQVTM, CDR2 ANQGSEA. This CDR3 contains 15 residues. Deletions cut 0 bases from V and 2 bases from J, with 13 bases between. The CDR3 sequence is CSVEDHLSVNYGYTF. The CDR3, as DNA: TGCAGCGTTGAAGATCATTTATCAGTGAACTATGGCTACACCTTC.